The 6 T cell receptor beta chains presented below share a single source sample, sequenced in a study of T cell responses to AZD1222 COVID-19 vaccine. Profiled with immunoSEQ multiplex PCR; TCRdb holds only in-frame clones, not every one. The data show some 120,000 clones, about 88% seen once. This material consisted of peripheral blood, taken on day 0 of AZD1222 vaccination. These receptor sequences come from an adult in good health.

V and J are TRBV5-1 and TRBJ1-2; D is ambiguous. Germline CDR1 is SGHRS and CDR2 is YFSETQ. The germline V and J ends were trimmed by 6 bases and 5 bases, with 17 bases remaining between them. The CDR3 is made up of 14 amino acids. CDR3 bases: TGCGCCAGCACCGGAGCTGACTTAGGGTATGGCTACACCTTC. Amino acids: CASTGADLGYGYTF.

This sequence joins TRBV20-1 and TRBJ2-5; D gene uncertain. V was cut by 3 bases and J by 5 bases, with 7 bases left in between. The CDR3 is 11 amino acids. CDR1 is DFQATT and CDR2 is SNEGSKA in the germline V gene (reference sequence). The CDR3 spells CSASGSETQYF. The CDR3 DNA reads TGCAGTGCTAGTGGCAGCGAGACCCAGTACTTC.

About this clone itself: Compared with germline, one end of the junction differs, possibly owing to a read error. The V gene is TRBV25-1, the J gene TRBJ1-4, with D possibly TRBD1 on 5 matching bases. The CDR3 totals 13 residues. From germline, CDR1 is MGHDK and CDR2 SYGVNS. CDR3 in amino acids: CASSVPGLEEQVF. DNA for the CDR3: TGTGCCAGCAGTGTCCCGGGCCTGGAGGAACAGGTTTTT.

This chain links TRBV10-1 with TRBJ2-2; TRBD2 matches at 7 bases. The germline V gene has CDR1 WNHNN and CDR2 SYGVQD (reference sequence). This CDR3 has 15 residues. Trimming removed 5 bases from V and 5 bases from J; junction bases left unmatched: 8. Here the CDR3 reads CASSSGLVETGELFF. CDR3 sequence (DNA): TGCGCCAGCAGTTCCGGACTAGTGGAGACCGGGGAGCTGTTTTTT.

This sequence joins TRBV7-6 and TRBJ1-4, with D unclear. With 5 bases removed from V and 7 bases from J, the gap between germline ends came to 11 bases. From germline, CDR1 is SGHVS and CDR2 FNYEAQ. There are 13 residues in the CDR3. CDR3 DNA: TGTGCCAGCAGCCCGGATAGTGTTGAAAAACTGTTTTTT. Translation gives CASSPDSVEKLFF. Filled out from reference TRBV7-6 and TRBJ1-4, the complete variable domain reads GAGVSQSPRYKVTKRGQDVALRCDPISGHVSLYWYRQALGQGPEFLTYFNYEAQQDKSGLPNDRFSAERPEGSISTLTIQRTEQRDSAMYRCASSPDSVEKLFFGSGTQLSVL.

The J gene is TRBJ2-7, the V gene TRBV28; D remains unclear. V was cut by 5 bases and J by 9 bases, with 14 bases left in between. The germline V gene encodes CDR1 MDHEN and CDR2 SYDVKM. This CDR3 region has 12 residues. CDR3 sequence (DNA): TGTGCCAGCAGTCATGGACGGGCTGGGCAGTACTTC. The encoded protein is CASSHGRAGQYF.